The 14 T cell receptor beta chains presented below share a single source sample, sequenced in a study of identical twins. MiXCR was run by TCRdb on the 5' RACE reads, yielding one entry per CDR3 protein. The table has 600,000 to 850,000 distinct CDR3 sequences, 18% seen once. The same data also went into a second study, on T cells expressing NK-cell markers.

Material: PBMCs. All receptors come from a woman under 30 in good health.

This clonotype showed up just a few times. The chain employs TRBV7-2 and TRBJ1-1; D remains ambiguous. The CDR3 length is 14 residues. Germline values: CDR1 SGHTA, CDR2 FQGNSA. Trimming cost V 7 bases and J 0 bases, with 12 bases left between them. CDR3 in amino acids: CASNPDVMNTEAFF. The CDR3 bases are TGTGCCAGCAACCCTGACGTAATGAACACTGAAGCTTTCTTT. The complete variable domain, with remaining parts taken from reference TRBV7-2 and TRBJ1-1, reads GAGVSQSPSNKVTEKGKDVELRCDPISGHTALYWYRQSLGQGLEFLIYFQGNSAPDKSGLPSDRFSAERTGGSVSTLTIQRTQQEDSAVYLCASNPDVMNTEAFFGQGTRLTVV.

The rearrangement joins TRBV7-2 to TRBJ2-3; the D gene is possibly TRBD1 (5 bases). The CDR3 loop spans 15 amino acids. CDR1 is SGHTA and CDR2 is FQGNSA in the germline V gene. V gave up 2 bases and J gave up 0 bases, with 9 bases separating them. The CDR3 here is CASSLQGLSTDTQYF. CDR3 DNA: TGTGCCAGCAGCTTACAGGGCCTTAGCACAGATACGCAGTATTTT.

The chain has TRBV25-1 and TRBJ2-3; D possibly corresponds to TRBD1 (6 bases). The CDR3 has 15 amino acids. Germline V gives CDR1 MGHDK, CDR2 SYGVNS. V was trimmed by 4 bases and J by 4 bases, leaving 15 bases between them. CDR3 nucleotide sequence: TGTGCCAGCAGTGCCCGTGGTCAGGGGTCAGATACGCAGTATTTT. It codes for CASSARGQGSDTQYF. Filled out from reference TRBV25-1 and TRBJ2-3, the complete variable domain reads EADIYQTPRYLVIGTGKKITLECSQTMGHDKMYWYQQDPGMELHLIHYSYGVNSTEKGDLSSESTVSRIRTEHFPLTLESARPSHTSQYLCASSARGQGSDTQYFGPGTRLTVL.

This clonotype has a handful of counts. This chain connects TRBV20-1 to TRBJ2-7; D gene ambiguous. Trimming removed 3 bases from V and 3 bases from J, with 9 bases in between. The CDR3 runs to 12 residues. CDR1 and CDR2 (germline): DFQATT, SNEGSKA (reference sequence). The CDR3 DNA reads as TGCAGTGCTAGGACGGCCGTCTACGAGCAGTACTTC. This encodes CSARTAVYEQYF.

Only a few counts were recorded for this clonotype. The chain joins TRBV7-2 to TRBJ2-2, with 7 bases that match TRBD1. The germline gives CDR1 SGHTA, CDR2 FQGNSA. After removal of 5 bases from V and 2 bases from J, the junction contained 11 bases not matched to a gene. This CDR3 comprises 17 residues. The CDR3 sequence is CASSRRVAGGNTGELFF. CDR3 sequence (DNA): TGTGCCAGCAGCCGACGGGTGGCAGGGGGAAACACCGGGGAGCTGTTTTTT.

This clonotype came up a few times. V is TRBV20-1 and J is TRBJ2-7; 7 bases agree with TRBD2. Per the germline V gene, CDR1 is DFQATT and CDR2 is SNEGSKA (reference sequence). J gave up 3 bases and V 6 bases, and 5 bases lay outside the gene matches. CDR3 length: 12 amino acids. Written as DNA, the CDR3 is TGCAGTGCAACGGGAGGCCTCTACGAGCAGTACTTC. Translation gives CSATGGLYEQYF.

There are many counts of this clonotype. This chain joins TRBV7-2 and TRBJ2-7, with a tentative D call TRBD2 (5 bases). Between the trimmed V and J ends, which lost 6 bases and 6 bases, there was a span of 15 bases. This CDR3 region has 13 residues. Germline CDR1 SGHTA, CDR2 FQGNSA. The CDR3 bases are TGTGCCAGCAGTTCTACGCCGGGATTCGAGCAGTACTTC. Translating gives CASSSTPGFEQYF.

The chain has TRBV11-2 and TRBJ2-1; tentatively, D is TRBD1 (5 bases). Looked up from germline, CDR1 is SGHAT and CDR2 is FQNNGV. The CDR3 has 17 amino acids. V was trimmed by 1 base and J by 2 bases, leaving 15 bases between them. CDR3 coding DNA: TGTGCCAGCAGCTTAGCTCGCTGGGGCCTTCCCTACAATGAGCAGTTCTTC. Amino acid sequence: CASSLARWGLPYNEQFF.

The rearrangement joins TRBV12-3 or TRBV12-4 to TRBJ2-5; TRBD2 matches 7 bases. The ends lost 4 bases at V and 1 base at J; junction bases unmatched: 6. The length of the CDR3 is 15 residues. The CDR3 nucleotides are TGTGCCAGCAGTTGGGGGGGAACCAGCCAAGAGACCCAGTACTTC. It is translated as CASSWGGTSQETQYF.

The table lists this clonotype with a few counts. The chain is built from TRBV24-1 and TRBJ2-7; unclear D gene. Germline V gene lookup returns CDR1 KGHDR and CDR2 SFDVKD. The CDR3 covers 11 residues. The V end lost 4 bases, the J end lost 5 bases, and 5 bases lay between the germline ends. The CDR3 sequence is CATSDGHEQYF. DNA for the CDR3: TGTGCCACCAGTGACGGCCACGAGCAGTACTTC.

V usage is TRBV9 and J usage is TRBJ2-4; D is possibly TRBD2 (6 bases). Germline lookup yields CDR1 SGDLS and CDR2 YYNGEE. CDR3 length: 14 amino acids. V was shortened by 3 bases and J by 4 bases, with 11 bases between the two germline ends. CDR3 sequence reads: CASSARDGKNIQYF. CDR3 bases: TGTGCCAGCAGCGCGCGGGACGGGAAAAACATTCAGTACTTC.

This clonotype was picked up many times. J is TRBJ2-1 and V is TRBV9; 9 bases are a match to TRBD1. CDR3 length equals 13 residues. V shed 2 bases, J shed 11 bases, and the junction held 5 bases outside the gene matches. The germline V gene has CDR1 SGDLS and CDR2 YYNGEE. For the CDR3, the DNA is TGTGCCAGCAGCGTCCGGACAGGGGACAAGCAGTTCTTC. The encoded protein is CASSVRTGDKQFF.

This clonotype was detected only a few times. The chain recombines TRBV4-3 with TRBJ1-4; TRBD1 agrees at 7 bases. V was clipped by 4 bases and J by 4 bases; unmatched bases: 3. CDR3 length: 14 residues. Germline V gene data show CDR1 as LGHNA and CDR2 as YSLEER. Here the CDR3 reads CASSRGQYNEKLFF. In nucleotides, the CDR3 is TGCGCCAGCAGCCGGGGACAGTATAATGAAAAACTGTTTTTT.

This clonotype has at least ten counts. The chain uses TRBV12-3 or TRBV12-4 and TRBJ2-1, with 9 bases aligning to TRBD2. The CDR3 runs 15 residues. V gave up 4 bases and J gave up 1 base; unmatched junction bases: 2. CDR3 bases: TGTGCCAGCAGTTCGAGCGGGAGGTCCTACAATGAGCAGTTCTTC. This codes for CASSSSGRSYNEQFF.